Below, 8 T cell receptor beta chains from the same sample are listed, as sequenced in a study of control samples from healthy donors and cancer patients. TCRdb keeps only in-frame clones here, not all; method: immunoSEQ multiplex PCR. Among approximately 65,000 clones, 89% were seen once, and the ten largest hold 15% to 20%. The sequencing input was PBMCs. The receptors stem from a man aged 55 to 70 with lung cancer.

Regarding this clone: The junction does not match germline at one end; this may be a read error. The CDR3 DNA sequence: TGTGCCAGCACTCTTGGGACAGCGAACACCTGGGAGCTGTTTTTT. Its protein is CASTLGTANTWELFF. This chain connects TRBV6-5 to TRBJ2-2; 7 bases are a match to TRBD1. There are 15 residues in the CDR3. Germline CDR1 and CDR2: MNHEY and SVGAGI.

The chain couples TRBV9 to TRBJ2-5; 7 bases map to TRBD1. The CDR3 is 14 residues long. The germline gives CDR1 SGDLS, CDR2 YYNGEE. V shed 0 bases, J shed 5 bases, and the junction held 4 bases outside the gene matches. The CDR3 region is CASSVGQGPETQYF. The CDR3 DNA is TGTGCCAGCAGCGTAGGACAGGGCCCGGAGACCCAGTACTTC.

This sequence joins TRBV5-4 and TRBJ1-1; maybe TRBD1 (6 bases). Germline V gene lookup returns CDR1 SGHNT and CDR2 YYREEE (reference sequence). The length of the CDR3 is 16 residues. The ends were cut back, 4 bases at V and 7 bases at J, with 23 bases in the middle. CDR3 DNA sequence: TGTGCCAGCAGCCAGTTGGGGGGGCAGCGATTTTTTGAAGCTTTCTTT. It translates to CASSQLGGQRFFEAFF.

This clone has only one observation. The chain joins TRBV3-1 (or the pseudogene TRBV3-2) to TRBJ2-1, with 8 bases aligning to TRBD2. This CDR3 comprises 13 residues. In germline, CDR1 is LGHDT, CDR2 YNNKEL (reference sequence). The ends lost 6 bases at V and 7 bases at J; junction bases unmatched: 5. CDR3 protein: CASRQGLGNEQFF. The CDR3 DNA reads as TGTGCCAGCAGACAGGGACTAGGGAATGAGCAGTTCTTC.

The genes are TRBV19 and TRBJ1-2; D call uncertain. This CDR3 is built from 14 residues. Germline V gives CDR1 LNHDA, CDR2 SQIVND (reference sequence). The V and J ends lost 6 bases and 6 bases respectively, with 17 bases between them. CDR3 region: CASRSGGSYNGYTF. As DNA, the CDR3 is TGTGCCAGTAGATCAGGTGGTTCCTACAATGGCTACACCTTC.

The chain combines TRBV7-8 with TRBJ2-5, with TRBD2 matching 8 bases. The CDR3 runs 18 residues. Germline V gene lookup returns CDR1 SGHVS and CDR2 FQNEAQ. The V gene end was trimmed by 2 bases and the J gene end by 5 bases; junction bases not matched to a gene: 16. CDR3 sequence (DNA): TGTGCCAGCAGCTTAAATCCTCCTGGCGGGGGGCGATCGGAGACCCAGTACTTC. This translates into CASSLNPPGGGRSETQYF.

This sequence joins TRBV9 and TRBJ2-5; TRBD2 matches 16 bases. V shed 4 bases, J shed 5 bases, and the junction held 11 bases outside the gene matches. Germline CDR1 reads SGDLS; CDR2 reads YYNGEE. The CDR3 is made up of 18 amino acids. CDR3 nucleotide sequence: TGTGCCAGCAGCCCCCGTTGGGGACTAGCGGGGGGGAGTGAGACCCAGTACTTC. It encodes CASSPRWGLAGGSETQYF.

The chain combines TRBV5-6 with TRBJ1-5, with a weak D call TRBD1 (5 bases). The germline CDR1 and CDR2 sequences are SGHDT and YYEEEE. The ends were cut back, 1 base at V and 0 bases at J, with 11 bases in the middle. The CDR3 contains 16 residues. This chain's CDR3 is CASSLLGVNSNQPQHF. The CDR3 DNA is TGTGCCAGCAGCTTGCTAGGGGTTAATAGCAATCAGCCCCAGCATTTT.